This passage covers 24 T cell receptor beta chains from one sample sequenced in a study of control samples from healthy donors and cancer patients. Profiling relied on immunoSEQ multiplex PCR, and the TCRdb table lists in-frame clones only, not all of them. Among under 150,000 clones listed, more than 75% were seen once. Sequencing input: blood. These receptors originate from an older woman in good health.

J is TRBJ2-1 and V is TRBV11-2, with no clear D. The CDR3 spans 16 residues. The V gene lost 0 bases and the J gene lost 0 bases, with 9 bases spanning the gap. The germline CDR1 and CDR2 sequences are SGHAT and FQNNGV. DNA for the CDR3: TGTGCCAGCAGCTTAGATGGCGGTGACTCCTACAATGAGCAGTTCTTC. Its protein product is CASSLDGGDSYNEQFF.

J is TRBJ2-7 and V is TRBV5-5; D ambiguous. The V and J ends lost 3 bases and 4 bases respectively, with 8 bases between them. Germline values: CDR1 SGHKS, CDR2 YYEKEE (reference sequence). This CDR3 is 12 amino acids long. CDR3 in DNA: TGTGCCAGCAGCTCGGATTTTTACGAGCAGTACTTC. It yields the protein CASSSDFYEQYF. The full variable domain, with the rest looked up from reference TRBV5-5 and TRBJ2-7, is DAGVTQSPTHLIKTRGQQVTLRCSPISGHKSVSWYQQVLGQGPQFIFQYYEKEERGRGNFPDRFSARQFPNYSSELNVNALLLGDSALYLCASSSDFYEQYFGPGTRLTVT.

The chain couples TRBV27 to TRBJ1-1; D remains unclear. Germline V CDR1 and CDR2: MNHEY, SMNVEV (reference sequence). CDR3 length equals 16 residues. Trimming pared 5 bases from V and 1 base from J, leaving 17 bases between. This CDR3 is CASSRTTGRWNTEAFF. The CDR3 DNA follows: TGTGCCAGCAGTCGAACCACCGGACGGTGGAACACTGAAGCTTTCTTT.

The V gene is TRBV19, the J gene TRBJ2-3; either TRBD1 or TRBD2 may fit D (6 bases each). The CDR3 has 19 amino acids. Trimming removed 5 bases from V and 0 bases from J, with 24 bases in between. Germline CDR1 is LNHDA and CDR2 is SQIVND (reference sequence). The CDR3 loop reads CASSGGWTRGKESTDTQYF. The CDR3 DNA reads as TGTGCCAGTAGTGGGGGCTGGACGCGGGGTAAGGAGAGCACAGATACGCAGTATTTT.

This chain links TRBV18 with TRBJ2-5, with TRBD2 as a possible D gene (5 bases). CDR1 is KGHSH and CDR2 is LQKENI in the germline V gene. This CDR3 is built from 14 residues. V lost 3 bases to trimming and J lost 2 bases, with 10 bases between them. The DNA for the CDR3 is TGTGCCAGCTCACCCAGTAGGACTCAAGAGACCCAGTACTTC. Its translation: CASSPSRTQETQYF.

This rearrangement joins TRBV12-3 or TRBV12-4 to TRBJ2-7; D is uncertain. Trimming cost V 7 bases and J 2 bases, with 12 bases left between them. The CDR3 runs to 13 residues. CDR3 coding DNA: TGTGCCAGCACCTTGAGCCGTACCTACGAGCAGTACTTC. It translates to CASTLSRTYEQYF.

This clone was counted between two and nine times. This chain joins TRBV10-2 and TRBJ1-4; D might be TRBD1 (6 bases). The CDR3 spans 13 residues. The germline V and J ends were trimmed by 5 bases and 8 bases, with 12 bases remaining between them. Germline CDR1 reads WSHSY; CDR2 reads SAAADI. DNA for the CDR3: TGCGCCAGCAGTCAGGGGCAGAAAGAAAAACTGTTTTTT. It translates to CASSQGQKEKLFF.

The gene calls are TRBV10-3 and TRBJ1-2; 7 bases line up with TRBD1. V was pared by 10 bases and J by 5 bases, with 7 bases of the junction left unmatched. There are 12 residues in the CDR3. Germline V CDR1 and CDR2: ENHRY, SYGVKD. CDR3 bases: TGTGCCACTACCGGGACAGCGTATGGCTACACCTTC. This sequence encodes CATTGTAYGYTF.

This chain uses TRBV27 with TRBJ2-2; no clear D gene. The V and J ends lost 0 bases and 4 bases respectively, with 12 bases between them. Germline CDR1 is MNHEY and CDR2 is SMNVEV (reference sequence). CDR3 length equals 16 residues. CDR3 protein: CASSLSNPPGTGELFF. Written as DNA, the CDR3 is TGTGCCAGCAGTTTATCGAACCCGCCGGGCACCGGGGAGCTGTTTTTT.

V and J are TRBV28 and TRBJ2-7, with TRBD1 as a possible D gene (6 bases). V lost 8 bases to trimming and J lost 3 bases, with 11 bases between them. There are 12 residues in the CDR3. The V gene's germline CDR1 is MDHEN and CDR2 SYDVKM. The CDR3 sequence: CASGLTGYEQYF. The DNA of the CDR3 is TGTGCCAGCGGCTTGACAGGCTACGAGCAGTACTTC.

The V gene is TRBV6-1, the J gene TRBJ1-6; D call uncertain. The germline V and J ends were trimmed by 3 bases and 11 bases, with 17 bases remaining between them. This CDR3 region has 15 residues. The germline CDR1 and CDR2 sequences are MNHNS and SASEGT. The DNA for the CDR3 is TGTGCCAGCAGTGAGTCTGGGCAGTCGGCGACACCCCTCCACTTT. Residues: CASSESGQSATPLHF.

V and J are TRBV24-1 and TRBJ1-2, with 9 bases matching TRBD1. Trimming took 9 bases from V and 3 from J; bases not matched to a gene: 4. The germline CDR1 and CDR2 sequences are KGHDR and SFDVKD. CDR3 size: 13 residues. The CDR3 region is CATRGQGDYGYTF. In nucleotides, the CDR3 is TGTGCCACCCGGGGACAGGGCGACTATGGCTACACCTTC.

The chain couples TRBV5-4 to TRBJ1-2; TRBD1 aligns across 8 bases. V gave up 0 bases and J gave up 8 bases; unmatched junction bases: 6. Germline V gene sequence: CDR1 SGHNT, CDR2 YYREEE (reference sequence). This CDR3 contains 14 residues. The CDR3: CASSLGRDRLGYTF. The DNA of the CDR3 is TGTGCCAGCAGCTTGGGCCGGGACAGGTTGGGCTACACCTTC.

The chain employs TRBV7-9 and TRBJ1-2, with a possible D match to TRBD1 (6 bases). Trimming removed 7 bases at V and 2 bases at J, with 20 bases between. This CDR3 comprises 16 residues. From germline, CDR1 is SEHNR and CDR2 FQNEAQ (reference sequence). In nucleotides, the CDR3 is TGTGCCAGCAACCTCGTCGGGGGCGAGGCCAACTATGGCTACACCTTC. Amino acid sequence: CASNLVGGEANYGYTF.

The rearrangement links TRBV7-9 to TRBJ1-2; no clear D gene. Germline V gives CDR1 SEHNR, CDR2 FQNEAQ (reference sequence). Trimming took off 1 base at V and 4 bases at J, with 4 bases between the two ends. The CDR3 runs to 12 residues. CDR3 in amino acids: CASSLDLYGYTF. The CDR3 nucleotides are TGTGCCAGCAGCTTAGATCTCTATGGCTACACCTTC.

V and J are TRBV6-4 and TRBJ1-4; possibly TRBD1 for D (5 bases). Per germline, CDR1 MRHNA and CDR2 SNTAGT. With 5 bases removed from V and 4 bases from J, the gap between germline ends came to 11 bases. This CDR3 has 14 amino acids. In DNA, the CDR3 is TGTGCCAGCAGTCCCGGGACCGGTAATGAAAAACTGTTTTTT. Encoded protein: CASSPGTGNEKLFF.

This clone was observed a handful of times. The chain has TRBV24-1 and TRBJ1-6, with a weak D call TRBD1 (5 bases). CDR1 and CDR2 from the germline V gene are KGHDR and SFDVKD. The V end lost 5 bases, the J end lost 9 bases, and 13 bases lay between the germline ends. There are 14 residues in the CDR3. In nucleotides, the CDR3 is TGTGCCACCAGTGGACCTGGGGCAGCTTCACCCCTCCACTTT. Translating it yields CATSGPGAASPLHF.

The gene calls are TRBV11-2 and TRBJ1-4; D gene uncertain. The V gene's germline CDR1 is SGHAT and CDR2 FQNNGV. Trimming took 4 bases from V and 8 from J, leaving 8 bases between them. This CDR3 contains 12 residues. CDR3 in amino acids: CASSSRWEKLFF. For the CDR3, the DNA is TGTGCCAGCAGCTCCCGGTGGGAAAAACTGTTTTTT.

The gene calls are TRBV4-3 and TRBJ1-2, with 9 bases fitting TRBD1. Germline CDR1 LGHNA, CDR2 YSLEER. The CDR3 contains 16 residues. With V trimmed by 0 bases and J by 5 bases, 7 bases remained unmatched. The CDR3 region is CASSQDYRGRRYGYTF. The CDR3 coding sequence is TGCGCCAGCAGCCAAGATTACAGGGGGCGAAGATATGGCTACACCTTC.

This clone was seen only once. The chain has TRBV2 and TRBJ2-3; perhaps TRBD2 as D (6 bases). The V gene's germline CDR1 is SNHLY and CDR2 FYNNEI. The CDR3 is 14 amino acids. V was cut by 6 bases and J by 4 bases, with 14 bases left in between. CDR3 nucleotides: TGTGCCAGCAGGGCGCGGGGTTCCGCAGATACGCAGTATTTT. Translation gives CASRARGSADTQYF. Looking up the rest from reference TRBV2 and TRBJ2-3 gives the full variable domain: EPEVTQTPSHQVTQMGQEVILRCVPISNHLYFYWYRQILGQKVEFLVSFYNNEISEKSEIFDDQFSVERPDGSNFTLKIRSTKLEDSAMYFCASRARGSADTQYFGPGTRLTVL.

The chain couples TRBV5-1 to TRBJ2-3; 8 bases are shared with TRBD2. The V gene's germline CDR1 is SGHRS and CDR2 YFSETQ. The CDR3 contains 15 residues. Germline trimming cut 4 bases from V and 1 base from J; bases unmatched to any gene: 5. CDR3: CASSGTSRGTDTQYF. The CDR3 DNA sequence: TGCGCCAGCAGCGGGACTAGTAGGGGCACAGATACGCAGTATTTT.

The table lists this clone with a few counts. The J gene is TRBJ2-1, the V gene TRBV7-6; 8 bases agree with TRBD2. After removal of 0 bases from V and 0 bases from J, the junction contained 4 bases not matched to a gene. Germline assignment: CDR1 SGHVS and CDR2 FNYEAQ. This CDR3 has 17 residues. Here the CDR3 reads CASSLASGASSYNEQFF. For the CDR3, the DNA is TGTGCCAGCAGCTTAGCTAGCGGGGCGAGCTCCTACAATGAGCAGTTCTTC.

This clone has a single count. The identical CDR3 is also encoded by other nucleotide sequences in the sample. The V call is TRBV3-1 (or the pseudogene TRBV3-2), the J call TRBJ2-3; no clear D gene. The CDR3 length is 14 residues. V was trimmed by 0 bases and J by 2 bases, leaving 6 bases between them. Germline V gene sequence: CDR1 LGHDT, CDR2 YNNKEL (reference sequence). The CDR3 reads CASSQDRATDTQYF. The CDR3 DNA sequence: TGTGCCAGCAGCCAAGATAGAGCCACAGATACGCAGTATTTT.

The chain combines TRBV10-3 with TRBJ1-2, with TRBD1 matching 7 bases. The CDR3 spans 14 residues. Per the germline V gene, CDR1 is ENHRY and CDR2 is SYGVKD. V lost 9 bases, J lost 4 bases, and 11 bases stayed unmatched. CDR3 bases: TGTGCCATGGCGACATTTGAGGGGGCCTATGGCTACACCTTC. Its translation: CAMATFEGAYGYTF.